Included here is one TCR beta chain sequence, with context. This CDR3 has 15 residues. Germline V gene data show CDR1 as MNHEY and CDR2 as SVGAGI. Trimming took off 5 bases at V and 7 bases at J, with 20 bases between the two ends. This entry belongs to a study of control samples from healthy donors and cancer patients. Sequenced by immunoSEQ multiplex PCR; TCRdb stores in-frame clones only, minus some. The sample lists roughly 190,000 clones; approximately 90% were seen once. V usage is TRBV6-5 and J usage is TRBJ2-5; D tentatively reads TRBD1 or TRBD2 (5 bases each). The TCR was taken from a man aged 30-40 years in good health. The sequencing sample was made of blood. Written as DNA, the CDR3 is TGTGCCAGCAGTACCGGGACCTGGGGTTTCGTGACCCAGTACTTC. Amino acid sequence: CASSTGTWGFVTQYF.